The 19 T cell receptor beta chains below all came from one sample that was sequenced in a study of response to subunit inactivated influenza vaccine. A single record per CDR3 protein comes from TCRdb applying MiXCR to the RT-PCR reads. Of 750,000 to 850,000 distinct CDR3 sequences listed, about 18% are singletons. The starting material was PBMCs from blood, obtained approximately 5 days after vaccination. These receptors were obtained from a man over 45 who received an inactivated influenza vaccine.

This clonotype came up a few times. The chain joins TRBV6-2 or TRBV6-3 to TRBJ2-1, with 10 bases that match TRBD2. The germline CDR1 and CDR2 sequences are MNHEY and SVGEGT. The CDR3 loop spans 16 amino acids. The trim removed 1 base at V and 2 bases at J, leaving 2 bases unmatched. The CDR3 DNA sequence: TGTGCCAGCAGTTACTTAGCGGGGGGCACCTACAATGAGCAGTTCTTC. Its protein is CASSYLAGGTYNEQFF.

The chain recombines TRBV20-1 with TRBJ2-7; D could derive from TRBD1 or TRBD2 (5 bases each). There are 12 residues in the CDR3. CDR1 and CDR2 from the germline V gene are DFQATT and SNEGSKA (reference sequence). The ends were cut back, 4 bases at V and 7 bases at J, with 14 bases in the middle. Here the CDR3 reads CSAISGPWEQYF. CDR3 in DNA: TGCAGTGCTATTTCGGGGCCGTGGGAGCAGTACTTC.

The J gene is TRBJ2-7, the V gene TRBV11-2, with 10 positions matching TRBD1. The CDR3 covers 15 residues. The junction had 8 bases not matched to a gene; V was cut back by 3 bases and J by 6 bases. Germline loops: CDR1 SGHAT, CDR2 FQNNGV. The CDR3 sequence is CASSFIGTGVAEQYF. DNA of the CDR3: TGTGCCAGCAGCTTTATCGGGACAGGGGTCGCCGAGCAGTACTTC.

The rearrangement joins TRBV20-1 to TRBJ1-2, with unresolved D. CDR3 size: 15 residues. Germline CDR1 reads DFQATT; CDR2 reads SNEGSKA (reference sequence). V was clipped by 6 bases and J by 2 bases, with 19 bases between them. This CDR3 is CSALTPSNINYGYTF. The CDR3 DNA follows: TGCAGTGCCCTTACTCCATCAAACATCAACTATGGCTACACCTTC.

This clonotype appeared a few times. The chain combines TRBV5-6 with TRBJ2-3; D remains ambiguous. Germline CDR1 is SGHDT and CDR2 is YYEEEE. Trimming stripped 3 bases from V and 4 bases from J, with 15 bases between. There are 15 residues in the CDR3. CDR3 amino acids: CASSSDRFAPDTQYF. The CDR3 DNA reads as TGTGCCAGCAGCTCGGACCGATTTGCCCCAGATACGCAGTATTTT.

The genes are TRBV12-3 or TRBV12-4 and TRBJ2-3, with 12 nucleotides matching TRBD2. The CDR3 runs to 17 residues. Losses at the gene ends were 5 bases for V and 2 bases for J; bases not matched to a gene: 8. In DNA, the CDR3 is TGTGCCAGCAGTAACAGACTAGCGGGAGCCCACACAGATACGCAGTATTTT. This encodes CASSNRLAGAHTDTQYF.

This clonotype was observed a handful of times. The CDR3, as DNA: TGTGCCAGCAGCCAAGATTATGGGCTAGCGGACTACGAGCAGTACTTC. Its translation is CASSQDYGLADYEQYF. This chain joins TRBV4-2 and TRBJ2-7, with 7 bases that match TRBD2. This CDR3 has 16 amino acids. Germline loops: CDR1 LGHNA, CDR2 YNFKEQ. The V gene end was trimmed by 0 bases and the J gene end by 3 bases; junction bases not matched to a gene: 8.

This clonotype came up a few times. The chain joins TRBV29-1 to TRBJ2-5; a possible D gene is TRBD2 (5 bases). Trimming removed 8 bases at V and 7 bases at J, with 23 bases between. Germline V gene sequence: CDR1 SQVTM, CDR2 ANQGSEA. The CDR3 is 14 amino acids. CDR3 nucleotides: TGCAGCTTTGGCCCGCGGGTGTCCGCTGGGACCCAGTACTTC. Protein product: CSFGPRVSAGTQYF.

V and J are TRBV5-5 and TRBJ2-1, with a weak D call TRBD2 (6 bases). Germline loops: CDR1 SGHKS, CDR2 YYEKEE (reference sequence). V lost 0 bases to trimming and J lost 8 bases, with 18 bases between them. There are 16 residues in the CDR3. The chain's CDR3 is CASSLGTLGGIDEQFF. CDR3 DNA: TGTGCCAGCAGCTTGGGGACTCTCGGGGGTATTGATGAGCAGTTCTTC.

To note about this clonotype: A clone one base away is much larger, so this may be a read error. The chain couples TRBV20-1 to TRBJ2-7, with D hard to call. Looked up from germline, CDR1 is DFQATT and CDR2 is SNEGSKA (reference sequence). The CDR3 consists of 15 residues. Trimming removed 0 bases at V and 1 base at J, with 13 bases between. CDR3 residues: CSARDGNWVSYEQYF. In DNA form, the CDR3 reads TGCAGTGCTAGAGATGGGAACTGGGTTTCCTACGAGCAGTACTTC.

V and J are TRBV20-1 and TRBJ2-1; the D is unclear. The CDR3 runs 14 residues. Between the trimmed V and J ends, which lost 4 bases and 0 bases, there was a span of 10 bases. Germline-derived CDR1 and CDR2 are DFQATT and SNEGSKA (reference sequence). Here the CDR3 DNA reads TGCAGTGCTATGAGGTTCAGCTCCTACAATGAGCAGTTCTTC. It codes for CSAMRFSSYNEQFF.

In DNA, the CDR3 is TGCAGCGTTGAAGATCTAGATGGCTACACCTTC. Translating it yields CSVEDLDGYTF. The J gene is TRBJ1-2, the V gene TRBV29-1; D gene uncertain. V was trimmed by 0 bases and J by 6 bases, leaving 5 bases between them. CDR3 length: 11 amino acids. Germline CDR1 and CDR2: SQVTM and ANQGSEA.

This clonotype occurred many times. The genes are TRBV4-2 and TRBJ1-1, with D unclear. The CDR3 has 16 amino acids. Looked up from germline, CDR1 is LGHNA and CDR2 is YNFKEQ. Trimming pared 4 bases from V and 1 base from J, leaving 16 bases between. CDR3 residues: CASSRIPSTANTEAFF. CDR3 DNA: TGTGCCAGCAGCCGAATCCCGTCGACGGCGAACACTGAAGCTTTCTTT.

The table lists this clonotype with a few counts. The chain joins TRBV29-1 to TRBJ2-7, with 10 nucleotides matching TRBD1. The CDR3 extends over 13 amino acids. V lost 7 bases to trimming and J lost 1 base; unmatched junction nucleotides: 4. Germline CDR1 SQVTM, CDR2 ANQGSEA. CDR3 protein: CSATGGLSYEQYF. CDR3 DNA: TGCAGCGCGACAGGGGGCCTTTCCTACGAGCAGTACTTC.

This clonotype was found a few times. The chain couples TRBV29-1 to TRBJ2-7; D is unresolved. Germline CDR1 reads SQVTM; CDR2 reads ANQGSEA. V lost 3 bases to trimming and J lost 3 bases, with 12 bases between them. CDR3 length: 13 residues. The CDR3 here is CSVEGDNFYEQYF. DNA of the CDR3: TGCAGCGTTGAGGGTGACAACTTCTACGAGCAGTACTTC.

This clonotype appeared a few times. As DNA, the CDR3 is TGTGCCAGCAGCTTCGCCATGGGAGAGCAGTACTTC. It codes for CASSFAMGEQYF. This sequence joins TRBV7-8 and TRBJ2-7, with D uncertain. Germline CDR1 is SGHVS and CDR2 is FQNEAQ. V gave up 3 bases and J gave up 7 bases, with 10 bases separating them. The CDR3 loop spans 12 amino acids. Drawing the rest from reference TRBV7-8 and TRBJ2-7, the complete variable domain is GAGVSQSPRYKVAKRGQDVALRCDPISGHVSLFWYQQALGQGPEFLTYFQNEAQLDKSGLPSDRFFAERPEGSVSTLKIQRTQQEDSAVYLCASSFAMGEQYFGPGTRLTVT.

The DNA for the CDR3 is TGTGCCAGCAGTTACTCGTTGGATACGCAGTATTTT. This codes for CASSYSLDTQYF. This chain joins TRBV6-6 and TRBJ2-3, with D unresolved. Germline V gene data show CDR1 as MNHNY and CDR2 as SVGAGI (reference sequence). CDR3 length: 12 amino acids. The germline V and J ends were trimmed by 0 bases and 6 bases, with 4 bases remaining between them.

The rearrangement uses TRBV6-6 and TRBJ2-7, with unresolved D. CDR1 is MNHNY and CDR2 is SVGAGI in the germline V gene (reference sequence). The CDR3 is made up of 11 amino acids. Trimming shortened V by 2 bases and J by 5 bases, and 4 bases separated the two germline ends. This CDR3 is CASSYINEQYF. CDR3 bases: TGTGCCAGCAGTTACATTAACGAGCAGTACTTC.

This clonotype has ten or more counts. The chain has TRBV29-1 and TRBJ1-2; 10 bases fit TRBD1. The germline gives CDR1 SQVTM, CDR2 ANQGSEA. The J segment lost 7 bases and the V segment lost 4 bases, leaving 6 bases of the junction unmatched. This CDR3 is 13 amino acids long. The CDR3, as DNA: TGCAGCGTTGCCGGGACAGGGGCCTTTGGCTACACCTTC. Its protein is CSVAGTGAFGYTF.